This record looks at one T cell receptor beta chain sequence and its context. The antigen it binds to is not known. Base qualities are not provided; no much larger clone lies one nucleotide away. The germline V gene provides CDR1 LGHNA and CDR2 YNFKEQ. From the cysteine up to the phenylalanine, the CDR3 has a length of 16 residues. Just CDR3 DNA is preserved here, 48 bases in frame from base 1. Unmatched junction bases come to 6, with V trimmed by 0 bases and J by 3 bases. TCRbeta CDR3 regions were amplified from genomic DNA using the immunoSEQ Assay, a bias-controlled multiplex PCR. The published analysis was carried out like this. The number of nucleated cells in each sample was estimated from the amplification of reference gene primers within the assay. To quantify the absolute abundance of each unique TCRbeta CDR3 rearrangement, sequence reads were collapsed and filtered. For each sample, productive Simpson clonality was calculated by taking the square root of Simpson's diversity index across productive rearrangements. As stored in TCRdb, this immuneACCESS dataset retains in-frame rearrangements with V and J assigned. A fraction of the clones does not appear; measured against another copy, unresolved V genes explain less than half of the discrepancy, and the remainder lacks a known reason. That table supplies the V and J calls and clone size; D and trimming were determined from the DNA. Recorded for this sample are hundreds of thousands of clones; roughly four fifths of them occurred a single time. Clones ranked in the top ten supply 5% of the sample.

These data are taken from a study of blood T cell repertoires in COVID-19 (dated by TCRdb to about 2020). General notes on the study: The collaborator samples originated in the United States, Italy and Spain and spanned the acute and convalescent phases of COVID-19. The prospective study material was composed of cDNA or gDNA derived from T cells, B-cell-depleted T cells, or PBMCs. Deeply sampled blood TCRbeta repertoires from subjects exposed to, actively infected with, or recovered from COVID-19 were included in the dataset. The repertoires were released in a freely available public database meant as a resource for research on the immune response to SARS-CoV-2. Samples came from the ongoing ImmuneRACE study (first 160 participants) plus 1,254 subjects from 6 global collaborators. Sample metadata almost always included a de-identified subject ID, COVID-19 status, age in years and sex. HLA class I and class II types, where available, came from metadata supplied by the sample provider rather than from assay-based typing.

Participants in the prospective study were enrolled through a virtual design, were aged about 18 to 100 years, and lived in approximately 24 United States geographic areas. To assign participants to cohorts, the prospective study relied on clinical history that participants themselves reported in a screening survey and a study questionnaire. A participant counted as exposed if, within 2 weeks of entering the study, that participant had been in contact with someone who had a PCR-confirmed or clinician-diagnosed COVID-19 case. In the prospective study, mobile phlebotomists collected whole blood, serum and a nasopharyngeal or oropharyngeal swab from each participant. Additional blood draws and questionnaires over an approximately two-month period could optionally be provided by prospective study participants. Before DNA extraction, prospective study blood samples were shipped either frozen or at room temperature.

What the work shows at the level of the full study, not this receptor alone: Clinical and demographic metadata were provided uncurated, with the amount varying by source and participant.

This TCR derives from a man aged 35 to 55 who had been exposed to COVID-19. The sequencing sample was made of PBMCs or T cells enriched from blood (not recorded which). The V gene is TRBV4-2 and the J gene is TRBJ2-7, with 9 bases aligning to TRBD2. The DNA is as follows: TGTGCCAGCAGCCAAGATCATCTAGCGGGGCTCTACGAGCAGTACTTC. The translation is CASSQDHLAGLYEQYF.